This T cell receptor (beta chain) originates from a study of T-cell memory formation after mild COVID-19. This clonotype turned up a few times. TCRdb processed the 5' RACE reads anew with MiXCR; each CDR3 protein has one entry. The sample yields some 350,000 distinct CDR3 sequences, approximately 15% seen once. The V gene lost 3 bases and the J gene lost 1 base, with 7 bases spanning the gap. This CDR3 is 12 amino acids long. Germline CDR1 is DFQATT and CDR2 is SNEGSKA (reference sequence). The chain is built from TRBV20-1 and TRBJ2-7; tentatively, D is TRBD1 (6 bases). The sequence was obtained from a man between 18 and 29 years old who had mild COVID-19 (a few samples of this study predate the infection). Cell type and time point are not known. Sequencing was carried out using PBMCs or a T cell subset sorted from them (not recorded which). CDR3 residues: CSASGQSYEQYF. CDR3 nucleotides: TGCAGTGCTAGCGGACAGTCCTACGAGCAGTACTTC.